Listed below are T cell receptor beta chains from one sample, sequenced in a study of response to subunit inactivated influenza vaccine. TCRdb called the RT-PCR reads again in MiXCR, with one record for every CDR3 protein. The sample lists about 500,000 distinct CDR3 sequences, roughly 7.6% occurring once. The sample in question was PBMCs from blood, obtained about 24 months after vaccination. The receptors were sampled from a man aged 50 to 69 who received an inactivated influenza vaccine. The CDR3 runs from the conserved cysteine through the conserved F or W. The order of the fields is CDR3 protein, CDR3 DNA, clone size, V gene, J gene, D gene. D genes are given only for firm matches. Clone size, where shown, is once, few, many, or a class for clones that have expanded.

CDR3 protein: CASYRLRSSYNEQFF
CDR3 DNA: TGTGCCAGCTACAGACTCCGGAGCTCCTACAATGAGCAGTTCTTC
clone size: few
V gene: TRBV7-9
J gene: TRBJ2-1
D gene: -

CDR3 protein: CSVVGNPRTDTQYF
CDR3 DNA: TGCAGCGTTGTCGGGAATCCCCGCACAGATACGCAGTATTTT
clone size: -
V gene: TRBV29-1
J gene: TRBJ2-3
D gene: -

CDR3 protein: CASSSRPTYEQYF
CDR3 DNA: TGTGCCAGCAGTTCTAGGCCGACCTACGAGCAGTACTTC
clone size: -
V gene: TRBV12-3/TRBV12-4
J gene: TRBJ2-7
D gene: -

CDR3 protein: CSAAMDSLNYGYTF
CDR3 DNA: TGCAGTGCCGCGATGGACAGCCTTAACTATGGCTACACCTTC
clone size: -
V gene: TRBV20-1
J gene: TRBJ1-2
D gene: -

CDR3 protein: CASSLRLAGLLDEQFF
CDR3 DNA: TGTGCCAGCAGCTTACGACTAGCGGGGCTGCTCGATGAGCAGTTCTTC
clone size: few
V gene: TRBV7-2
J gene: TRBJ2-1
D gene: TRBD2

CDR3 protein: CAIRPTSGSSYNEQFF
CDR3 DNA: TGTGCCATCAGGCCGACTAGCGGGAGCTCCTACAATGAGCAGTTCTTC
clone size: few
V gene: TRBV10-3
J gene: TRBJ2-1
D gene: TRBD2

CDR3 protein: CAWSVSAGPGVTNEKLFF
CDR3 DNA: TGTGCCTGGAGTGTGTCGGCAGGGCCGGGGGTAACTAATGAAAAACTGTTTTTT
clone size: few
V gene: TRBV30
J gene: TRBJ1-4
D gene: -

CDR3 protein: CASSQDFAYEQYF
CDR3 DNA: TGTGCCAGCAGCCAAGATTTTGCCTACGAGCAGTACTTC
clone size: -
V gene: TRBV4-2
J gene: TRBJ2-7
D gene: -

CDR3 protein: CASSQGGYNEQFF
CDR3 DNA: TGCGCCAGCAGCCAAGGGGGATACAATGAGCAGTTCTTC
clone size: -
V gene: TRBV4-3
J gene: TRBJ2-1
D gene: -

CDR3 protein: CASSYYSGQGPYEQYF
CDR3 DNA: TGTGCCAGCAGTTACTATTCGGGACAGGGGCCCTACGAGCAGTACTTC
clone size: few
V gene: TRBV6-5
J gene: TRBJ2-7
D gene: TRBD1

CDR3 protein: CASSPPSSNGLYF
CDR3 DNA: TGTGCCAGCAGCCCCCCGTCCTCAAATGGGTTGTACTTC
clone size: few
V gene: TRBV9
J gene: TRBJ2-7
D gene: -